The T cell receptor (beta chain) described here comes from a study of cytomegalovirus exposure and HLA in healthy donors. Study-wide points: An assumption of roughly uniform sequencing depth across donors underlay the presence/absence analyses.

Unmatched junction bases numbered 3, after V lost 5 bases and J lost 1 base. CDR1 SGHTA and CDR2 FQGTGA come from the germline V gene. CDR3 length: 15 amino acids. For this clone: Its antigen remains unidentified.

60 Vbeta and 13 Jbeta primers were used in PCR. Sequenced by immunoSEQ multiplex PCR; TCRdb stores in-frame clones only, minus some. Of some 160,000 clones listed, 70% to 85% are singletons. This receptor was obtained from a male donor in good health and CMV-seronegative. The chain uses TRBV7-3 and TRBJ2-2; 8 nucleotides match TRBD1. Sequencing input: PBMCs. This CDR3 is CASSPGGRNTGELFF. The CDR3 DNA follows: TGTGCCAGCAGCCCAGGGGGCAGGAACACCGGGGAGCTGTTTTTT. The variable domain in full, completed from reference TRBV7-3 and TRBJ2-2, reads GAGVSQTPSNKVTEKGKYVELRCDPISGHTALYWYRQSLGQGPEFLIYFQGTGAADDSGLPNDRFFAVRPEGSVSTLKIQRTERGDSAVYLCASSPGGRNTGELFFGEGSRLTVL.